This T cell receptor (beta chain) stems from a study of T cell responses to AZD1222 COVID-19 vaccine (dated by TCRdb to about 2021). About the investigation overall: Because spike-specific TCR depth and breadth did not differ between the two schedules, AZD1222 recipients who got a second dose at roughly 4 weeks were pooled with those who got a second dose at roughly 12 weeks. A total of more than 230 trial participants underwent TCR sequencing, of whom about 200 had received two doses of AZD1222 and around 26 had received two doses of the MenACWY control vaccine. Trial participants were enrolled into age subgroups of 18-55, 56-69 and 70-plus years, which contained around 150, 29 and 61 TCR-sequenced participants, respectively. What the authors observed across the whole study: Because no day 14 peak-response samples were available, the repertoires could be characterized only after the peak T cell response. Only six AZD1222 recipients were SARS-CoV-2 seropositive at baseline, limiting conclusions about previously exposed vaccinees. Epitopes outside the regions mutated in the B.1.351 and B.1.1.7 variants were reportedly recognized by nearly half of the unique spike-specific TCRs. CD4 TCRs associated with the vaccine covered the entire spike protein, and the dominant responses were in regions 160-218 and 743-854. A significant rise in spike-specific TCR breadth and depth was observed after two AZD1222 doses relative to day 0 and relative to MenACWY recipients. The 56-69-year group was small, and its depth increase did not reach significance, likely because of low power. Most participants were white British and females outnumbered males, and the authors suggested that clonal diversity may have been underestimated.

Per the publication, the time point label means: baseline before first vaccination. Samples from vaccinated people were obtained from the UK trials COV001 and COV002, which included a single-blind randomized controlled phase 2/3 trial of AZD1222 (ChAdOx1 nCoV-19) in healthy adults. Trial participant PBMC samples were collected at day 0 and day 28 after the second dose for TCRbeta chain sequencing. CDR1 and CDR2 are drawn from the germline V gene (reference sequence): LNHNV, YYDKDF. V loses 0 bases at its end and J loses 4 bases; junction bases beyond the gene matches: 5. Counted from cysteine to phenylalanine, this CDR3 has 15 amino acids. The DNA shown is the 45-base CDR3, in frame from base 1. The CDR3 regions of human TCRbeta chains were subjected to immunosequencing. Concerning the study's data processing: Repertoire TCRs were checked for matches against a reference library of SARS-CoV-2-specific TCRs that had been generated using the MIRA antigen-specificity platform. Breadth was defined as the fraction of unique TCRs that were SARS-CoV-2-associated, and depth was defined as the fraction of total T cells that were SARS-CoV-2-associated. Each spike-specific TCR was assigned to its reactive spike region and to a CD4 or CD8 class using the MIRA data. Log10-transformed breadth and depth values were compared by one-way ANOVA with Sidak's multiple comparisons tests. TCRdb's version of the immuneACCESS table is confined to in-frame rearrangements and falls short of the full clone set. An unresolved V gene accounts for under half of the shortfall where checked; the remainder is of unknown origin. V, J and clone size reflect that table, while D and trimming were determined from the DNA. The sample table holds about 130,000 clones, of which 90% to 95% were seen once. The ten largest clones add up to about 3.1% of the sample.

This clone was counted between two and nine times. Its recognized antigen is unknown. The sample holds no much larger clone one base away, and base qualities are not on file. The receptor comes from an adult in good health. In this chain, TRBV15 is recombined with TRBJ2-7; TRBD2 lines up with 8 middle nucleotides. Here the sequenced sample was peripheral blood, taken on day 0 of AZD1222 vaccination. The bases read TGTGCCACCAGCAGAGATCCAGCGGGAGTGTACGAGCAGTACTTC. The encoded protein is CATSRDPAGVYEQYF.